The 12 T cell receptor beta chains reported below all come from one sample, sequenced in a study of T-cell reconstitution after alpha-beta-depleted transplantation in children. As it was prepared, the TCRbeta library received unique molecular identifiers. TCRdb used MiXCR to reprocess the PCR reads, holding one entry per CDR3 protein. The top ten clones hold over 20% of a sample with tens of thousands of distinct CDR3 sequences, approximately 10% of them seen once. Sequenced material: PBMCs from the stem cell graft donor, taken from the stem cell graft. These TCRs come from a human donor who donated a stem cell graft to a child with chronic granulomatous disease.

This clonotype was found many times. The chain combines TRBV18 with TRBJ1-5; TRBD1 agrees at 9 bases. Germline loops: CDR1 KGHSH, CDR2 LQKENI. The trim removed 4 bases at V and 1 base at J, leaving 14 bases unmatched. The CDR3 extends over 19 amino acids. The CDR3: CASSQTGTGNLGSNQPQHF. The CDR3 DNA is TGTGCCAGCTCACAAACCGGGACAGGGAATCTCGGAAGCAATCAGCCCCAGCATTTT.

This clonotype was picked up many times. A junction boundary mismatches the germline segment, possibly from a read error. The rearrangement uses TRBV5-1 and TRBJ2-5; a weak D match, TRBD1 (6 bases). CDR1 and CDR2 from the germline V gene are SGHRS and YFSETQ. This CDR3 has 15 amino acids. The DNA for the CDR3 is TGCGCCAGCAGCCCCCCCACAGGGTCCCAAGGGACCCAGTACTTC. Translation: CASSPPTGSQGTQYF.

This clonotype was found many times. CDR3 coding DNA: TGTGCCAGCAGCCCCGAATCTTCCGGACACTACCACACTGAAGCTTTCTTT. Its protein is CASSPESSGHYHTEAFF. This sequence joins TRBV3-1 and TRBJ1-1; the D gene is possibly TRBD1 (5 bases). The germline V and J ends were trimmed by 4 bases and 3 bases, with 21 bases remaining between them. This CDR3 region has 17 residues. CDR1 and CDR2 from the germline V gene are LGHDT and YNNKEL (reference sequence).

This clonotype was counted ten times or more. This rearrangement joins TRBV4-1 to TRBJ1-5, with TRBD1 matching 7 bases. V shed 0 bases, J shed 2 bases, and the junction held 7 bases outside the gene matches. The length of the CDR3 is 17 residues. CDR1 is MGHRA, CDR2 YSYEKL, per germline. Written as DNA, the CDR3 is TGCGCCAGCAGCCAAGACTCCCGGGACAGCCGCAATCAGCCCCAGCATTTT. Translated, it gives CASSQDSRDSRNQPQHF.

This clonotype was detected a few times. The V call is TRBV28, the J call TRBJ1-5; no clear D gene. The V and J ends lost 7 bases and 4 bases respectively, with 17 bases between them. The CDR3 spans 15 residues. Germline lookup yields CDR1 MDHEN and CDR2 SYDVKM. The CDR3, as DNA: TGTGCCAGCACCTACGACAACAGAGAAAATCAGCCCCAGCATTTT. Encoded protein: CASTYDNRENQPQHF.

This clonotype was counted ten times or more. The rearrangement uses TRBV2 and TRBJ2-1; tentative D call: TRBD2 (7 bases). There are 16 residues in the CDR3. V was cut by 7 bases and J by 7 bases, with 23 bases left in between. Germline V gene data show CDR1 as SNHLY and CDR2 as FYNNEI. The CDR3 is CASNGLGGAVSNEQFF. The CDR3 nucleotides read TGTGCCAGCAATGGTCTTGGGGGGGCGGTTTCGAATGAGCAGTTCTTC.

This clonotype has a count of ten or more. The CDR3 loop is CSAKGALGEKLFF. In DNA form, the CDR3 reads TGCAGTGCAAAAGGGGCCTTAGGTGAAAAACTGTTTTTT. The V call is TRBV20-1, the J call TRBJ1-4; TRBD1 is a possible D gene (5 bases). The CDR3 is 13 residues long. The germline V gene has CDR1 DFQATT and CDR2 SNEGSKA (reference sequence). The germline V and J ends were trimmed by 6 bases and 7 bases, with 15 bases remaining between them.

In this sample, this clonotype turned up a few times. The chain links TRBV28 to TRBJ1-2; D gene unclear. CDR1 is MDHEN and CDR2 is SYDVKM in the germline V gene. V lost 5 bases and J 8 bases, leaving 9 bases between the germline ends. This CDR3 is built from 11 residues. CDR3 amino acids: CASSPLSGYTF. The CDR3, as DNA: TGTGCCAGCAGTCCTCTGAGCGGCTACACCTTC.

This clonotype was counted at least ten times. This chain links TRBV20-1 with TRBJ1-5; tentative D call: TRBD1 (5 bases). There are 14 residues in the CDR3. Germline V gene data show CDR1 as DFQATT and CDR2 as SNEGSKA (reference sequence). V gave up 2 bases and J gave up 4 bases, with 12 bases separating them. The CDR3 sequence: CSARREDNNQPQHF. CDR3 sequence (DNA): TGCAGTGCTAGACGGGAGGACAATAATCAGCCCCAGCATTTT.

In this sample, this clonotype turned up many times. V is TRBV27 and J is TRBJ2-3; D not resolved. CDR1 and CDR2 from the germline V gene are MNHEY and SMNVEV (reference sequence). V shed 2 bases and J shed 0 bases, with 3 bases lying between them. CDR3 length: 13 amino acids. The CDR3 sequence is CASSLLSTDTQYF. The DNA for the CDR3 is TGTGCCAGCAGTTTACTGAGCACAGATACGCAGTATTTT.

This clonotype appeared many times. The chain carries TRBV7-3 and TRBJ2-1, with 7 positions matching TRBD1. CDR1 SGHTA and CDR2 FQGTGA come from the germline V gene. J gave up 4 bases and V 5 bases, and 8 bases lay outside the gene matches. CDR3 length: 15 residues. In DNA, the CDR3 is TGTGCCAGCAGCCCGACCGGGACAGCTTACAATGAGCAGTTCTTC. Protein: CASSPTGTAYNEQFF.

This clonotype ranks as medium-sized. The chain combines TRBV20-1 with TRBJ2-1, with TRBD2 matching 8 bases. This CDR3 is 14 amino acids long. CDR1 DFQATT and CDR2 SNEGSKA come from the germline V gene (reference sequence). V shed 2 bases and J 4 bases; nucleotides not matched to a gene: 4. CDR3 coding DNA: TGCAGTGCTAGAAAGGCTAGCGGGTACAATGAGCAGTTCTTC. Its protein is CSARKASGYNEQFF.